The 28 T cell receptor beta chains below all came from one sample that was sequenced in a study of cytomegalovirus exposure and HLA in healthy donors. 60 Vbeta and 13 Jbeta primers were used in PCR. Here immunoSEQ multiplex PCR was the method, and the copy in TCRdb shows in-frame clones only, minus some. The repertoire has around 120,000 clones, roughly 78% of them found once; the top ten carry around 3.1%. The sample comprised PBMCs. These receptors all stem from a woman in her 40s in good health and CMV-seronegative.

This clone showed up just once. The CDR3 sequence is CAWKRGGYTF. The DNA of the CDR3 is TGTGCCTGGAAAAGAGGTGGCTACACCTTC. This chain joins TRBV30 and TRBJ1-2, with D uncertain. Germline loops: CDR1 GTSNPN, CDR2 SVGIG (reference sequence). V was shortened by 4 bases and J by 7 bases, with 7 bases between the two germline ends. The CDR3 loop spans 10 amino acids.

The rearrangement links TRBV13 to TRBJ1-1; possibly TRBD1 for D (5 bases). Germline V CDR1 and CDR2: PRHDT, FYEKMQ (reference sequence). V was trimmed by 5 bases and J by 3 bases, leaving 13 bases between them. This CDR3 has 14 amino acids. In nucleotides, the CDR3 is TGTGCCAGCAGCCCGGTAGGGGCCTACACTGAAGCTTTCTTT. This translates into CASSPVGAYTEAFF.

The rearrangement links TRBV9 to TRBJ2-7; 11 bases fit TRBD2. With V trimmed by 4 bases and J by 7 bases, 7 bases remained unmatched. Per germline, CDR1 SGDLS and CDR2 YYNGEE. The CDR3 consists of 14 residues. The CDR3 region is CASSPLAGGGEQYF. The CDR3 bases are TGTGCCAGCAGCCCCCTAGCGGGAGGAGGTGAGCAGTACTTC.

The chain couples TRBV10-2 to TRBJ1-5; TRBD1 matches 7 bases. Germline lookup yields CDR1 WSHSY and CDR2 SAAADI. The CDR3 extends over 14 amino acids. V was clipped by 6 bases and J by 0 bases; unmatched bases: 2. Here the CDR3 DNA reads TGCGCCAGCAGGGGGACAGATAGCAATCAGCCCCAGCATTTT. It is translated as CASRGTDSNQPQHF.

The CDR3 DNA is TGTGCCTGGAGAGGGGGTGGCGGCTACACCTTC. Its translation: CAWRGGGGYTF. This rearrangement joins TRBV30 to TRBJ1-2; maybe TRBD1 (6 bases). This CDR3 spans 11 amino acids. Germline V gene sequence: CDR1 GTSNPN, CDR2 SVGIG (reference sequence). Trimming took 3 bases from V and 8 from J, leaving 10 bases between them.

The rearrangement uses TRBV30 and TRBJ1-4, with a weak D call TRBD1 (6 bases). Trimming stripped 2 bases from V and 0 bases from J, with 10 bases between. There are 15 residues in the CDR3. Germline V lookup: CDR1 GTSNPN, CDR2 SVGIG (reference sequence). The DNA of the CDR3 is TGTGCCTGGAGTCAGGGGAGAGCAACTAATGAAAAACTGTTTTTT. Translated: CAWSQGRATNEKLFF.

The rearrangement joins TRBV11-2 to TRBJ1-4, with TRBD1 identical over 8 bases. Germline values: CDR1 SGHAT, CDR2 FQNNGV. CDR3 length equals 14 residues. V shed 5 bases, J shed 4 bases, and the junction held 3 bases outside the gene matches. Here the CDR3 DNA reads TGTGCCAGCAGCGGCACAGGGGGTAATGAAAAACTGTTTTTT. Translating gives CASSGTGGNEKLFF. The variable domain in full, with the rest retrieved from reference TRBV11-2 and TRBJ1-4, is EAGVAQSPRYKIIEKRQSVAFWCNPISGHATLYWYQQILGQGPKLLIQFQNNGVVDDSQLPKDRFSAERLKGVDSTLKIQPAKLEDSAVYLCASSGTGGNEKLFFGSGTQLSVL.

This rearrangement joins TRBV7-2 to TRBJ1-2; TRBD1 agrees at 8 bases. Trimming cost V 2 bases and J 1 base; bases outside gene matches: 3. This CDR3 is built from 15 residues. Germline CDR1 reads SGHTA; CDR2 reads FQGNSA. In nucleotides, the CDR3 is TGTGCCAGCAGCTTAAGGGACAGGAGTAACTATGGCTACACCTTC. Translated, it gives CASSLRDRSNYGYTF.

This CDR3 is CASSSAKVASGPYEQYF. The CDR3 region has the DNA TGTGCCAGCAGTTCAGCCAAGGTGGCTAGCGGACCCTACGAGCAGTACTTC. V and J are TRBV27 and TRBJ2-7; the match to TRBD2 covers 7 bases. The junction had 14 bases not matched to a gene; V was cut back by 4 bases and J by 2 bases. The CDR3 has 17 residues. Looked up from germline, CDR1 is MNHEY and CDR2 is SMNVEV (reference sequence).

The rearrangement joins TRBV18 to TRBJ1-1, with no clear D. The germline V and J ends were trimmed by 2 bases and 3 bases, with 10 bases remaining between them. Germline V gene lookup returns CDR1 KGHSH and CDR2 LQKENI. The CDR3 runs to 14 residues. This CDR3 reads CASSPGVEDTEAFF. The DNA for the CDR3 is TGTGCCAGCTCACCAGGGGTGGAGGACACTGAAGCTTTCTTT. Combining the CDR3 with reference TRBV18 and TRBJ1-1 gives the whole variable domain NAGVMQNPRHLVRRRGQEARLRCSPMKGHSHVYWYRQLPEEGLKFMVYLQKENIIDESGMPKERFSAEFPKEGPSILRIQQVVRGDSAAYFCASSPGVEDTEAFFGQGTRLTVV.

The chain has TRBV10-3 and TRBJ1-2, with 9 bases aligning to TRBD1. The germline V gene encodes CDR1 ENHRY and CDR2 SYGVKD. Unmatched junction bases numbered 10, after V lost 6 bases and J lost 2 bases. This CDR3 is 16 amino acids long. The CDR3 coding sequence is TGTGCCATCAGCACAGGGGGCGCTACGGGAAACTATGGCTACACCTTC. It is translated as CAISTGGATGNYGYTF.

The chain employs TRBV7-2 and TRBJ2-5, with D perhaps TRBD1 (7 bases). Germline V CDR1 and CDR2: SGHTA, FQGNSA. The CDR3 covers 15 residues. V was shortened by 5 bases and J by 2 bases, with 15 bases between the two germline ends. The CDR3 sequence: CASSPGGWQQETQYF. CDR3 nucleotide sequence: TGTGCCAGCAGCCCAGGGGGGTGGCAGCAAGAGACCCAGTACTTC.

The chain combines TRBV6-5 with TRBJ1-2; D not resolved. Germline V gene lookup returns CDR1 MNHEY and CDR2 SVGAGI. Trimming took 2 bases from V and 3 from J, leaving 7 bases between them. The CDR3 loop spans 13 amino acids. CDR3 DNA: TGTGCCAGCAGTTACGGCGGGGACTATGGCTACACCTTC. Encoded protein: CASSYGGDYGYTF.

In its sample, this clone was seen a few times. The rearrangement links TRBV27 to TRBJ1-2, with D uncertain. This CDR3 has 11 residues. The germline CDR1 and CDR2 sequences are MNHEY and SMNVEV (reference sequence). Trimming took 5 bases from V and 8 from J, leaving 9 bases between them. DNA of the CDR3: TGTGCCAGCAGTCCACGGTTCGGCTACACCTTC. Its translation is CASSPRFGYTF.

V gene TRBV5-4 combines with J gene TRBJ2-1, with D possibly being TRBD1 (5 bases). The ends were cut back, 4 bases at V and 8 bases at J, with 13 bases in the middle. CDR3 length: 13 amino acids. Germline V gene sequence: CDR1 SGHNT, CDR2 YYREEE (reference sequence). The DNA for the CDR3 is TGTGCCAGCAGCCCCGACAGAAACGATGAGCAGTTCTTC. Encoded protein: CASSPDRNDEQFF.

This rearrangement joins TRBV15 to TRBJ2-5; D perhaps matches TRBD2 (6 bases). Germline V lookup: CDR1 LNHNV, CDR2 YYDKDF (reference sequence). The CDR3 spans 15 residues. V gave up 1 base and J gave up 2 bases, with 11 bases separating them. The CDR3 DNA sequence: TGTGCCACCAGCAGAGCCCGACTAGATCAAGAGACCCAGTACTTC. Its protein is CATSRARLDQETQYF. The variable domain in full, completed from reference TRBV15 and TRBJ2-5, reads DAMVIQNPRYQVTQFGKPVTLSCSQTLNHNVMYWYQQKSSQAPKLLFHYYDKDFNNEADTPDNFQSRRPNTSFCFLDIRSPGLGDTAMYLCATSRARLDQETQYFGPGTRLLVL.

The J gene is TRBJ2-5, the V gene TRBV18; TRBD1 matches 8 bases. J gave up 4 bases and V 2 bases, and 6 bases lay outside the gene matches. Germline CDR1 and CDR2: KGHSH and LQKENI. The CDR3 contains 15 residues. CDR3 DNA sequence: TGTGCCAGCTCACCATCCCAAGACAGGGGAGAGACCCAGTACTTC. Its translation is CASSPSQDRGETQYF.

The V and J genes are TRBV2 and TRBJ1-4, with 11 positions matching TRBD1. CDR3 length equals 17 residues. In germline, CDR1 is SNHLY, CDR2 FYNNEI. V shed 3 bases and J 8 bases; nucleotides not matched to a gene: 11. The CDR3 nucleotides are TGTGCCAGCAGTGAGCTCCCCGGACAGGGGGCTGACGAAAAACTGTTTTTT. Amino acid sequence: CASSELPGQGADEKLFF. The variable domain in full, with the rest retrieved from reference TRBV2 and TRBJ1-4, is EPEVTQTPSHQVTQMGQEVILRCVPISNHLYFYWYRQILGQKVEFLVSFYNNEISEKSEIFDDQFSVERPDGSNFTLKIRSTKLEDSAMYFCASSELPGQGADEKLFFGSGTQLSVL.

The chain uses TRBV7-9 and TRBJ1-2, with TRBD1 as a possible D gene (6 bases). CDR1 and CDR2 (germline): SEHNR, FQNEAQ (reference sequence). This CDR3 is 13 amino acids long. Trimming cost V 4 bases and J 5 bases, with 11 bases left between them. The CDR3 coding sequence is TGTGCCAGCAGCTCCTGGACAGATTATGGCTACACCTTC. This codes for CASSSWTDYGYTF. Filled out from reference TRBV7-9 and TRBJ1-2, the complete variable domain reads DTGVSQNPRHKITKRGQNVTFRCDPISEHNRLYWYRQTLGQGPEFLTYFQNEAQLEKSRLLSDRFSAERPKGSFSTLEIQRTEQGDSAMYLCASSSWTDYGYTFGSGTRLTVV.

This clone was seen a few times. The chain carries TRBV28 and TRBJ2-3, with TRBD2 matching over 12 bases. With V trimmed by 2 bases and J by 5 bases, 5 bases remained unmatched. The CDR3 totals 16 residues. From germline, CDR1 is MDHEN and CDR2 SYDVKM. This CDR3 reads CASSLPPGLAGDTQYF. CDR3 nucleotides: TGTGCCAGCAGTTTACCCCCGGGACTAGCGGGAGATACGCAGTATTTT.

V usage is TRBV7-2 and J usage is TRBJ2-5; possibly TRBD2 for D (6 bases). CDR1 SGHTA and CDR2 FQGNSA come from the germline V gene. V gave up 1 base and J gave up 7 bases, with 19 bases separating them. The CDR3 has 16 residues. The CDR3 DNA reads as TGTGCCAGCAGCTTAGGGGCTAGCGAGGATAGGGGGACCCAGTACTTC. Translating gives CASSLGASEDRGTQYF.

The CDR3 DNA reads as TGTGCCAGTAGTGTGCGGGACAGGGGCTCCTACAATGAGCAGTTCTTC. Translated, it gives CASSVRDRGSYNEQFF. This rearrangement joins TRBV19 to TRBJ2-1; 10 bases are a match to TRBD1. From germline, CDR1 is LNHDA and CDR2 SQIVND (reference sequence). This CDR3 is 16 amino acids long. The ends lost 5 bases at V and 0 bases at J; junction bases unmatched: 4.

The rearrangement links TRBV6-1 to TRBJ1-5; 8 positions agree with TRBD1. This CDR3 is built from 15 residues. Germline-derived CDR1 and CDR2 are MNHNS and SASEGT. J was trimmed by 4 bases and V by 5 bases; bases with no gene match: 7. The CDR3 loop is CASSPLRQGNQPQHF. CDR3 bases: TGTGCCAGCAGTCCACTCCGACAGGGGAATCAGCCCCAGCATTTT.

The V gene is TRBV28, the J gene TRBJ2-7, with TRBD2 identical over 7 bases. V lost 6 bases to trimming and J lost 1 base; unmatched junction nucleotides: 18. Germline CDR1 reads MDHEN; CDR2 reads SYDVKM. CDR3 length: 18 residues. The CDR3 bases are TGTGCCAGCAGCTTTCCTCCTCACTTGGCGGGAGCTTCCTACGAGCAGTACTTC. Protein: CASSFPPHLAGASYEQYF.

The rearrangement joins TRBV7-6 to TRBJ1-6; the D gene is possibly TRBD1 (5 bases). Trimming left V 1 base short and J 8 bases short, with 12 bases between. CDR1 is SGHVS and CDR2 is FNYEAQ in the germline V gene. This CDR3 is built from 15 residues. In DNA form, the CDR3 reads TGTGCCAGCAGCTTAGTTGTCGGCAGGGATTCACCCCTCCACTTT. It is translated as CASSLVVGRDSPLHF.

The chain recombines TRBV5-5 with TRBJ1-2; D remains ambiguous. V was clipped by 0 bases and J by 3 bases, with 12 bases between them. CDR3 length equals 15 residues. CDR1 and CDR2 (germline): SGHKS, YYEKEE (reference sequence). The CDR3 region is CASSLDHTVYYGYTF. The DNA for the CDR3 is TGTGCCAGCAGCTTGGACCACACAGTTTACTATGGCTACACCTTC.

V and J are TRBV7-8 and TRBJ2-3, with 10 positions matching TRBD2. The V gene end was trimmed by 7 bases and the J gene end by 2 bases; junction bases not matched to a gene: 12. CDR1 SGHVS and CDR2 FQNEAQ come from the germline V gene. The CDR3 is made up of 17 amino acids. The CDR3 here is CASTLLLAGKSTDTQYF. In DNA form, the CDR3 reads TGTGCCAGCACCCTTTTACTAGCGGGGAAATCCACAGATACGCAGTATTTT.

The CDR3 bases are TGTGCCAGCAGCTATACAGGGTTGGCCACTGAAGCTTTCTTT. It yields the protein CASSYTGLATEAFF. The chain employs TRBV7-9 and TRBJ1-1, with D perhaps TRBD1 (6 bases). This CDR3 comprises 14 residues. V dropped 4 bases and J dropped 4 bases, with 13 bases sitting between them. In germline, CDR1 is SEHNR, CDR2 FQNEAQ (reference sequence).